Sequencing of this T cell receptor (beta chain) was carried out in a study of blood T cell repertoires in COVID-19. Sequenced by immunoSEQ multiplex PCR; TCRdb stores in-frame clones only, minus some. The data hold 250,000 to 400,000 clones, with roughly 90% observed a single time. Unmatched junction bases numbered 3, after V lost 4 bases and J lost 3 bases. This CDR3 comprises 13 residues. Germline V gene sequence: CDR1 MGHDK, CDR2 SYGVNS. This sequence joins TRBV25-1 and TRBJ2-7; 7 nucleotides line up with TRBD2. The origin of this receptor is a woman in her 30s with COVID-19, enrolled during active disease. Sequencing was carried out using peripheral blood. The CDR3 bases are TGTGCCAGCAGTGCGGCGGGAGTCTACGAGCAGTACTTC. Its protein is CASSAAGVYEQYF.